The following is a TCR beta chain sequence with its context. Per the study methods: Quantification of nucleated cells was approximated via reference gene primer amplification. Sequenced by immunoSEQ multiplex PCR; TCRdb stores in-frame clones only, minus some. Clone size and V and J calls were adopted from that table, with D and trimming inferred from the DNA. The repertoire holds 60,000 to 70,000 clones, with about 86% as singletons. The source of the sample is a study of blood T cell repertoires in COVID-19. Study at large: Some COVID-19 samples were acute and others convalescent; all came from the United States, Italy and Spain. The analysed material was cDNA or gDNA that came from T cells, B-cell-depleted T cells, or PBMCs.

The specimen sequenced was peripheral blood. The source of this sequence is a woman of 80 years or more with active COVID-19.

The CDR3 loop is CASSLGGLAGTQYF. The CDR3 nucleotides read TGCGCCAGCAGCTTGGGGGGGCTTGCTGGGACCCAGTACTTC. The chain combines TRBV5-1 with TRBJ2-5; D possibly corresponds to TRBD1 (6 bases). Trimming took 0 bases from V and 7 from J, leaving 13 bases between them. The CDR3 is 14 amino acids. Germline lookup yields CDR1 SGHRS and CDR2 YFSETQ.